These 22 T cell receptor beta chains were sequenced from one sample in a study of blood T cell repertoires in COVID-19. Profiled with immunoSEQ multiplex PCR; TCRdb holds only in-frame clones, not every one. The sample holds some 300,000 clones, around nine tenths seen once. The sequencing sample was made of PBMCs or T cells enriched from blood (not recorded which). The receptors here all came from a woman between 50 and 59 years old who had been exposed to COVID-19.

This chain joins TRBV2 and TRBJ1-6; 8 nucleotides match TRBD1. Looked up from germline, CDR1 is SNHLY and CDR2 is FYNNEI. The CDR3 sequence is 17 residues long. V lost 6 bases and J lost 10; bases outside the gene matches: 17. This CDR3 reads CASRRLTGQGKRSPLHF. In DNA form, the CDR3 reads TGTGCCAGCAGGAGACTCACCGGACAGGGCAAGAGGTCACCCCTCCACTTT.

This clone was observed once. V and J are TRBV20-1 and TRBJ1-5; D gene uncertain. This CDR3 is built from 12 residues. CDR1 is DFQATT, CDR2 SNEGSKA, per germline (reference sequence). Trimming removed 3 bases at V and 5 bases at J, with 8 bases between. CDR3 in amino acids: CSASSGDQPQHF. The DNA of the CDR3 is TGCAGTGCTAGTTCGGGAGATCAGCCCCAGCATTTT.

The chain combines TRBV10-3 with TRBJ2-7, with 12 positions matching TRBD1. CDR3 length equals 15 residues. The V segment lost 11 bases and the J segment 5 bases; nucleotides outside the gene matches: 13. Germline CDR1 is ENHRY and CDR2 is SYGVKD. The CDR3 region is CAYSKHGTGGDEQYF. CDR3 DNA: TGTGCCTATTCAAAACACGGGACAGGGGGCGACGAGCAGTACTTC.

This sequence joins TRBV2 and TRBJ1-1; D is possibly TRBD1 (5 bases). The CDR3 sequence is 15 residues long. Trimming took 5 bases from V and 1 from J, leaving 14 bases between them. CDR1 and CDR2 from the germline V gene are SNHLY and FYNNEI. The CDR3 protein is CASSLGREANTEAFF. CDR3 sequence (DNA): TGTGCCAGCAGTCTTGGCAGGGAGGCGAACACTGAAGCTTTCTTT.

This chain links TRBV28 with TRBJ1-3; 8 bases agree with TRBD1. The V gene end was trimmed by 4 bases and the J gene end by 0 bases; junction bases not matched to a gene: 2. The CDR3 runs 15 residues. The germline gives CDR1 MDHEN, CDR2 SYDVKM. The CDR3 DNA is TGTGCCAGCAGTTCCACAGGGGGCTCTGGAAACACCATATATTTT. This sequence encodes CASSSTGGSGNTIYF. Using reference TRBV28 and TRBJ1-3 for the parts outside the CDR3, the full variable domain is DVKVTQSSRYLVKRTGEKVFLECVQDMDHENMFWYRQDPGLGLRLIYFSYDVKMKEKGDIPEGYSVSREKKERFSLILESASTNQTSMYLCASSSTGGSGNTIYFGEGSWLTVV.

The chain recombines TRBV4-1 with TRBJ2-7; the D gene is possibly TRBD1 (6 bases). Per germline, CDR1 MGHRA and CDR2 YSYEKL. V lost 6 bases and J lost 0, with 6 bases in between. This CDR3 spans 12 amino acids. The CDR3 DNA reads as TGCGCCAGCAGGGGGGCCTCCTACGAGCAGTACTTC. Translation gives CASRGASYEQYF.

CDR3 in DNA: TGTGCCAGCAGCTTCGTCACCGGGACAGGGAACGAGCAGTACTTC. It is translated as CASSFVTGTGNEQYF. The chain couples TRBV7-9 to TRBJ2-7; 9 bases agree with TRBD1. J was trimmed by 5 bases and V by 3 bases; bases with no gene match: 8. The CDR3 is 15 amino acids. CDR1 SEHNR and CDR2 FQNEAQ come from the germline V gene (reference sequence). The whole variable domain, remainder taken from reference TRBV7-9 and TRBJ2-7, is DTGVSQNPRHKITKRGQNVTFRCDPISEHNRLYWYRQTLGQGPEFLTYFQNEAQLEKSRLLSDRFSAERPKGSFSTLEIQRTEQGDSAMYLCASSFVTGTGNEQYFGPGTRLTVT.

The V and J genes are TRBV10-3 and TRBJ2-2, with 14 bases matching TRBD2. Germline CDR1 reads ENHRY; CDR2 reads SYGVKD. V lost 7 bases and J lost 4; bases outside the gene matches: 5. There are 16 residues in the CDR3. As DNA, the CDR3 is TGTGCCATCAAAGGGACTAGCGGGGGCCTCACCGGGGAGCTGTTTTTT. Its translation is CAIKGTSGGLTGELFF.

The chain carries TRBV2 and TRBJ2-1; 10 bases fit TRBD1. Germline CDR1 SNHLY, CDR2 FYNNEI. The CDR3 consists of 16 residues. The J segment lost 6 bases and the V segment lost 5 bases, leaving 10 bases of the junction unmatched. The DNA of the CDR3 is TGTGCCAGCAGTTCTTTGAAGGGACAGGGGAGCAATGAGCAGTTCTTC. This translates into CASSSLKGQGSNEQFF.

This chain links TRBV10-2 with TRBJ1-5, with D maybe TRBD1 (5 bases). CDR1 is WSHSY, CDR2 SAAADI, per germline. Trimming cost V 8 bases and J 2 bases, with 10 bases left between them. The CDR3 sequence is 13 residues long. The CDR3 bases are TGCGCCAGCCAGGGTTGGGGCAATCAGCCCCAGCATTTT. As protein: CASQGWGNQPQHF.

The chain uses TRBV7-8 and TRBJ1-3; D might be TRBD1 (5 bases). This CDR3 is built from 15 residues. CDR1 is SGHVS and CDR2 is FQNEAQ in the germline V gene. V was shortened by 5 bases and J by 2 bases, with 13 bases between the two germline ends. The chain's CDR3 is CASSLPQGTGNTIYF. The CDR3 coding sequence is TGTGCCAGCAGCCTTCCCCAGGGTACTGGAAACACCATATATTTT.

V is TRBV19 and J is TRBJ1-1; 7 bases map to TRBD1. Losses at the gene ends were 11 bases for V and 1 base for J; bases not matched to a gene: 7. There are 13 residues in the CDR3. Germline V gives CDR1 LNHDA, CDR2 SQIVND (reference sequence). CDR3 sequence: CAGRRGPNTEAFF. CDR3 nucleotides: TGTGCCGGGCGGAGGGGGCCGAACACTGAAGCTTTCTTT.

The chain couples TRBV2 to TRBJ2-5; 9 bases are shared with TRBD2. V dropped 6 bases and J dropped 7; count of bases not matched to a gene: 12. There are 15 residues in the CDR3. Germline values: CDR1 SNHLY, CDR2 FYNNEI. The CDR3 loop is CASRVSGGLHGTQYF. For the CDR3, the DNA is TGTGCCAGCAGGGTTAGCGGGGGACTCCACGGGACCCAGTACTTC.

The V call is TRBV30, the J call TRBJ1-5; 8 nucleotides line up with TRBD1. Germline values: CDR1 GTSNPN, CDR2 SVGIG (reference sequence). V trimming: 0 bases; J trimming: 5 bases; junction bases outside the gene matches: 6. CDR3 length equals 15 residues. The CDR3 bases are TGTGCCTGGAGTGTACAAGGACAGGGCTATCAGCCCCAGCATTTT. The encoded protein is CAWSVQGQGYQPQHF.

The chain links TRBV7-8 to TRBJ2-1; 9 nucleotides line up with TRBD2. The CDR3 extends over 16 amino acids. The V gene's germline CDR1 is SGHVS and CDR2 FQNEAQ. Trimming took 5 bases from V and 8 from J; bases not matched to a gene: 13. Here the CDR3 DNA reads TGTGCCAGCAGCCTCCGCGGGGGGGCGAATTTCGATGAGCAGTTCTTC. Its translation is CASSLRGGANFDEQFF.

The chain combines TRBV5-4 with TRBJ2-2; maybe TRBD2 (6 bases). The germline CDR1 and CDR2 sequences are SGHNT and YYREEE (reference sequence). The V end lost 4 bases, the J end lost 2 bases, and 15 bases lay between the germline ends. The CDR3 is made up of 16 amino acids. CDR3 nucleotides: TGTGCCAGCAGCGTCCCCCGCGGGGTAAACACCGGGGAGCTGTTTTTT. As protein: CASSVPRGVNTGELFF.

The chain recombines TRBV18 with TRBJ1-5; D may be TRBD1 (6 bases). Germline V gives CDR1 KGHSH, CDR2 LQKENI. CDR3 length: 17 amino acids. V was cut by 1 base and J by 4 bases, with 17 bases left in between. The CDR3 loop reads CASSPRRLGDTNQPQHF. In nucleotides, the CDR3 is TGTGCCAGCTCACCACGGAGGTTGGGGGACACTAATCAGCCCCAGCATTTT.

This clone was seen more than once but under ten times. The chain uses TRBV28 and TRBJ1-5, with D tentatively TRBD1 (6 bases). V was shortened by 10 bases and J by 6 bases, with 16 bases between the two germline ends. The CDR3 spans 13 residues. The V gene's germline CDR1 is MDHEN and CDR2 SYDVKM. This chain's CDR3 is CAIRIRGAQPQHF. The CDR3 nucleotides read TGTGCCATCCGAATCCGGGGGGCTCAGCCCCAGCATTTT.

The chain joins TRBV28 to TRBJ2-7; TRBD1 matches at 10 bases. Germline CDR1 is MDHEN and CDR2 is SYDVKM. The CDR3 has 18 residues. V trimming: 4 bases; J trimming: 2 bases; junction bases outside the gene matches: 14. CDR3 sequence reads: CASSSTSLGTGEPYEQYF. CDR3 coding DNA: TGTGCCAGCAGTTCCACCTCCCTCGGGACAGGGGAACCCTACGAGCAGTACTTC.

V and J are TRBV11-1 and TRBJ2-3; D unresolved. This CDR3 region has 16 residues. Trimming took off 1 base at V and 1 base at J, with 12 bases between the two ends. Germline V gene data show CDR1 as SGHAT and CDR2 as FQDESV (reference sequence). The CDR3 DNA is TGTGCCAGCAGCTTAGGTGGGCCTTCTGGCACAGATACGCAGTATTTT. This codes for CASSLGGPSGTDTQYF.

The CDR3 protein is CASSDVPGQGLYEQYF. In DNA, the CDR3 is TGTGCCAGCAGTGACGTTCCGGGACAGGGCCTCTACGAGCAGTACTTC. The chain is built from TRBV6-1 and TRBJ2-7; 9 nucleotides align to TRBD1. Germline V CDR1 and CDR2: MNHNS, SASEGT. The CDR3 totals 16 residues. After removal of 3 bases from V and 3 bases from J, the junction contained 9 bases not matched to a gene.

The chain combines TRBV3-1 (or the pseudogene TRBV3-2) with TRBJ2-3, with D uncertain. CDR1 is LGHDT and CDR2 is YNNKEL in the germline V gene (reference sequence). Trimming shortened V by 1 base and J by 3 bases, and 11 bases separated the two germline ends. This CDR3 contains 15 residues. CDR3 protein: CASSQGSSMTDTQYF. The CDR3 DNA follows: TGTGCCAGCAGCCAAGGTTCCAGTATGACAGATACGCAGTATTTT.